Included here is one T cell receptor beta chain sequence, with context. This sequence may be a read error, since a much larger clone differs from it by one base. Using genomic DNA as the template, TCR beta VDJ and CDR3 profiling was carried out. TCRdb reprocessed the reads with MiXCR, giving one entry per CDR3 protein. Of more than 150,000 distinct CDR3 sequences listed, less than 55% were seen once; the top ten hold under 3.5%. These data originate in a study of CD8+CD57+ T cells in acquired aplastic anemia. Overall study: Healthy donor sequencing depth: roughly 10 million CD4+, under 12 million CD8+ reads.

The CDR3 sequence is 16 residues long. CDR1 LNHDA and CDR2 SQIVND come from the germline V gene (reference sequence). The rearrangement joins TRBV19 to TRBJ2-1; TRBD2 matches at 11 bases. The TCR was taken from a human donor in good health. Sample: sorted CD4+, CD8+, or CD8+CD57+ T cells (not recorded which) from PBMCs. The CDR3 DNA reads TGTGCCAGTAGTATTAGGGTTACTAGCGGGAGAAATGAGCAGTTGTTC. As protein: CASSIRVTSGRNEQLF.